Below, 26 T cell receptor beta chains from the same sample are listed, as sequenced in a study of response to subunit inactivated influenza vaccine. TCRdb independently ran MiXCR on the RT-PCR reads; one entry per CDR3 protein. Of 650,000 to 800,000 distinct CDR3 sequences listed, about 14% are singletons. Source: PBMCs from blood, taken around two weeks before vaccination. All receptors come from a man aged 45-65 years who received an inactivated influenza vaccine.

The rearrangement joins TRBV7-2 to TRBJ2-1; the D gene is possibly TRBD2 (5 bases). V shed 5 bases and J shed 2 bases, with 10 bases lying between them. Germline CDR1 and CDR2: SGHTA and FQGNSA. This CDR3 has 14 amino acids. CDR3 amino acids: CASSRGRAYNEQFF. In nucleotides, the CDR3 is TGTGCCAGCAGCCGAGGGCGCGCCTACAATGAGCAGTTCTTC.

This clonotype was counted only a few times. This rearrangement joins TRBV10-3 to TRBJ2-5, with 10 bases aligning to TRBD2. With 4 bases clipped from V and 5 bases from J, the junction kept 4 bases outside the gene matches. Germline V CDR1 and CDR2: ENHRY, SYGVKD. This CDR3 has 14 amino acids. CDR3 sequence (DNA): TGTGCCATCAGTGCAGCGGGGGGGCTCGAGACCCAGTACTTC. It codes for CAISAAGGLETQYF.

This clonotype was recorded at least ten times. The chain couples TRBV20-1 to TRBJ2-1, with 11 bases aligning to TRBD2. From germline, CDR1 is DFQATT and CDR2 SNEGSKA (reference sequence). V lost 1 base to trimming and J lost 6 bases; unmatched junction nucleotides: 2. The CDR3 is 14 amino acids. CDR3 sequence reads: CSARAGLAGNEQFF. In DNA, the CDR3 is TGCAGTGCTAGAGCTGGACTAGCGGGCAATGAGCAGTTCTTC.

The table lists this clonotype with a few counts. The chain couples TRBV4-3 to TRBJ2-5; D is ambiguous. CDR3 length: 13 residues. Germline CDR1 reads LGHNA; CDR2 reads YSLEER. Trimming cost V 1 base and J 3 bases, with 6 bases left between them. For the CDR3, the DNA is TGCGCCAGCAGCCAAGGGCCGGAAGAGACCCAGTACTTC. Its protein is CASSQGPEETQYF.

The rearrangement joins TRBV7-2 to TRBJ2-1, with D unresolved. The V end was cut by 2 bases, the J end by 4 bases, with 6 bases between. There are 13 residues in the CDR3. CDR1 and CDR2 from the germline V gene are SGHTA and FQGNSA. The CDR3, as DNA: TGTGCCAGCAGCTTATCTGAGTACAATGAGCAGTTCTTC. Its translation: CASSLSEYNEQFF.

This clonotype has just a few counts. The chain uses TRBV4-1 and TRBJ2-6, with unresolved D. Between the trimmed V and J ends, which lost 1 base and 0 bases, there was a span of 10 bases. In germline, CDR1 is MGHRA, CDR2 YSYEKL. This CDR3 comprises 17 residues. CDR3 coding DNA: TGCGCCAGCAGCCAAGGCGTGTTGCGCTCTGGGGCCAACGTCCTGACTTTC. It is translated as CASSQGVLRSGANVLTF.

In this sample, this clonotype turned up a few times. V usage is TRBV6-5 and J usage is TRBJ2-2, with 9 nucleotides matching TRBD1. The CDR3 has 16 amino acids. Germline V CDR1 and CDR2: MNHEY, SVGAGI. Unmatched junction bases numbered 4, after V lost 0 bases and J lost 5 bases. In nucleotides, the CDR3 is TGTGCCAGCAGTTACTCGCACAGGGGGCAGACCGGGGAGCTGTTTTTT. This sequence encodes CASSYSHRGQTGELFF.

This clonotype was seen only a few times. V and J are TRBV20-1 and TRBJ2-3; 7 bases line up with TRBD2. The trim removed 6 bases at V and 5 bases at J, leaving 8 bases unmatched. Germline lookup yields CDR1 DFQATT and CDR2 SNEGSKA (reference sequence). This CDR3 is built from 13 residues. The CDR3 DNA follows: TGCAGTGCCCATATAGCGGGCTTAGATACGCAGTATTTT. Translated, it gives CSAHIAGLDTQYF.

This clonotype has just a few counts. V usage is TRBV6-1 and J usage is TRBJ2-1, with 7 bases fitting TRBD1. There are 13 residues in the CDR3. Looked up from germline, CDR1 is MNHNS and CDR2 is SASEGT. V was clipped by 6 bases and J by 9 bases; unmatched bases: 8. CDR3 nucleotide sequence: TGTGCCAGCAGCCGGGGACAGCTTGTTGAGCAGTTCTTC. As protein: CASSRGQLVEQFF.

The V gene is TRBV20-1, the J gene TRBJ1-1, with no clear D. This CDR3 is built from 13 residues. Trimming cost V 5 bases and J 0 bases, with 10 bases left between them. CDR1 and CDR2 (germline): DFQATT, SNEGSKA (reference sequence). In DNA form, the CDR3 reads TGCAGTGCTGGCAGCCTACTGAACACTGAAGCTTTCTTT. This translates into CSAGSLLNTEAFF.

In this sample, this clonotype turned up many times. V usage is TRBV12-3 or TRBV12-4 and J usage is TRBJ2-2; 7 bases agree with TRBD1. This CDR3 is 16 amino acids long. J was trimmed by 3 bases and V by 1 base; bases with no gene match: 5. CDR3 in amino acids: CASSLDRGVDTGELFF. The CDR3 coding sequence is TGTGCCAGCAGTTTAGACAGGGGTGTGGACACCGGGGAGCTGTTTTTT.

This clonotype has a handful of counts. The CDR3, as DNA: TGCGCCAGCAGTCCGGGGGGCCAACTCCCCAATGAGCAGTTCTTC. It encodes CASSPGGQLPNEQFF. This chain links TRBV5-1 with TRBJ2-1, with a possible D match to TRBD2 (7 bases). Germline V gene lookup returns CDR1 SGHRS and CDR2 YFSETQ. The CDR3 extends over 15 amino acids. Trimming took 5 bases from V and 6 from J, leaving 18 bases between them.

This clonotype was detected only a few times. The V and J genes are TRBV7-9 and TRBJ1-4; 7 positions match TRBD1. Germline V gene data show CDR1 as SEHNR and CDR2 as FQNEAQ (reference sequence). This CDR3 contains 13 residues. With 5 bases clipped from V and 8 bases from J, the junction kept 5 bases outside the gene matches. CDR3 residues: CASSPTTGEKLFF. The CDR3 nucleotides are TGTGCCAGCAGCCCCACGACAGGGGAAAAACTGTTTTTT.

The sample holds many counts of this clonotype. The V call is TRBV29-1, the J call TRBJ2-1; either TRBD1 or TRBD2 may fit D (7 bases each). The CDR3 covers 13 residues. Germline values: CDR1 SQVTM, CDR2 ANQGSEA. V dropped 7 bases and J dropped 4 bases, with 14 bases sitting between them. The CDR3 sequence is CSARGEGYNEQFF. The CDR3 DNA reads TGCAGCGCCAGGGGGGAGGGTTACAATGAGCAGTTCTTC.

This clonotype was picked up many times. CDR3 residues: CASSAGLPVGDSPLHF. The CDR3 nucleotides are TGTGCCAGCAGTGCGGGCCTTCCCGTTGGGGATTCACCCCTCCACTTT. J is TRBJ1-6 and V is TRBV6-1; D remains unclear. The V end was cut by 4 bases, the J end by 8 bases, with 18 bases between. This CDR3 is built from 16 residues. CDR1 and CDR2 from the germline V gene are MNHNS and SASEGT.

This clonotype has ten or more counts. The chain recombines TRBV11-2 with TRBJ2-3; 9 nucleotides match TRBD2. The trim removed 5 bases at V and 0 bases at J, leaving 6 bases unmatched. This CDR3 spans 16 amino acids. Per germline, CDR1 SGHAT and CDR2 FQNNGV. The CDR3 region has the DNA TGTGCCAGCAGCCCTAGCGGGGCAGCTAGCACAGATACGCAGTATTTT. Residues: CASSPSGAASTDTQYF.

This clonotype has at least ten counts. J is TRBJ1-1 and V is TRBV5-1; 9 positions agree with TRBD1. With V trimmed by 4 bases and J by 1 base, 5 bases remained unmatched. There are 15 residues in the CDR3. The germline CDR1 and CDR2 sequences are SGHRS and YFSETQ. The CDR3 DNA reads TGCGCCAGCAGCCCGGGACAGGGTAGGAACACTGAAGCTTTCTTT. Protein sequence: CASSPGQGRNTEAFF.

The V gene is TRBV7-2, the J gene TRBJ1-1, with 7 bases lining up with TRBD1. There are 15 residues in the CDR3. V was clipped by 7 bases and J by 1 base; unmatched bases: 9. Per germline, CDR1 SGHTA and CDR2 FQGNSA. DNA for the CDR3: TGTGCCAGCACCTCAAGGGGGCTTGGGAACACTGAAGCTTTCTTT. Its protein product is CASTSRGLGNTEAFF.

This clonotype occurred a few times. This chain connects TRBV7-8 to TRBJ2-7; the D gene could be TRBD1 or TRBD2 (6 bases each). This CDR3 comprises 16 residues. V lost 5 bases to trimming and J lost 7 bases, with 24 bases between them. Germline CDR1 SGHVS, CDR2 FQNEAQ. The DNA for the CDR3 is TGTGCCAGCAGCCCATCAGGGGCCTTTGGGGCGGGAGAGCAGTACTTC. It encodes CASSPSGAFGAGEQYF.

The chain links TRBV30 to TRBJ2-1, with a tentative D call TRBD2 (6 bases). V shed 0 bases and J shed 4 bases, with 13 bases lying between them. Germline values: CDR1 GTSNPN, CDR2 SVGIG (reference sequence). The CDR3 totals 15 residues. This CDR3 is CAWSVRGGAYNEQFF. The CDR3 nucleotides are TGTGCCTGGAGTGTCCGGGGAGGTGCTTACAATGAGCAGTTCTTC.

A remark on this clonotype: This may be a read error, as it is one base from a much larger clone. The CDR3 DNA sequence: TGTGCCAGCAGTGGGGACAGTGGCACAGATACGCAGTATTTT. This codes for CASSGDSGTDTQYF. The chain recombines TRBV6-4 with TRBJ2-3, with 7 positions matching TRBD1. The CDR3 runs 14 residues. CDR1 and CDR2 (germline): MRHNA, SNTAGT. J lost 1 base, V lost 4 bases, and 2 bases had no gene match.

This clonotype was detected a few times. The DNA for the CDR3 is TGTGCCAGCAAGCAACTCACAGATACGCAGTATTTT. Amino acids: CASKQLTDTQYF. The chain joins TRBV28 to TRBJ2-3, with D uncertain. Germline V gene data show CDR1 as MDHEN and CDR2 as SYDVKM. The CDR3 is 12 amino acids. The germline V and J ends were trimmed by 7 bases and 2 bases, with 7 bases remaining between them.

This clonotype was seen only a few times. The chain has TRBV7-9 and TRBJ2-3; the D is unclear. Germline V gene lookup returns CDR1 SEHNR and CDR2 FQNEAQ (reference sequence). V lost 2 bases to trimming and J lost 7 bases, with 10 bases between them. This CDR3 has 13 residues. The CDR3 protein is CASSLPQVHTQYF. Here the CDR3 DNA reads TGTGCCAGCAGCTTACCCCAAGTGCATACGCAGTATTTT. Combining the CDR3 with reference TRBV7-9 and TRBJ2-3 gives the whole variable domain DTGVSQNPRHKITKRGQNVTFRCDPISEHNRLYWYRQTLGQGPEFLTYFQNEAQLEKSRLLSDRFSAERPKGSFSTLEIQRTEQGDSAMYLCASSLPQVHTQYFGPGTRLTVL.

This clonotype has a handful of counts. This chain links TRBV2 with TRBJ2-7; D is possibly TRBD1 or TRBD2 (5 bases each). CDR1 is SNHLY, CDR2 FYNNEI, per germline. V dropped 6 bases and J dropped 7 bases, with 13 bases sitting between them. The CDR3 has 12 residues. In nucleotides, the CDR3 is TGTGCCAGCAGCGGGACCCAATGGGAGCAGTACTTC. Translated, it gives CASSGTQWEQYF.

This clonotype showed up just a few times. The CDR3 spells CASRAGADSDSPLHF. CDR3 DNA: TGTGCCAGCAGGGCAGGGGCTGACAGTGATTCACCCCTCCACTTT. The chain uses TRBV6-1 and TRBJ1-6; D is possibly TRBD1 (6 bases). The CDR3 loop spans 15 amino acids. CDR1 is MNHNS, CDR2 SASEGT, per germline. Deletions cut 6 bases from V and 8 bases from J, with 17 bases between.

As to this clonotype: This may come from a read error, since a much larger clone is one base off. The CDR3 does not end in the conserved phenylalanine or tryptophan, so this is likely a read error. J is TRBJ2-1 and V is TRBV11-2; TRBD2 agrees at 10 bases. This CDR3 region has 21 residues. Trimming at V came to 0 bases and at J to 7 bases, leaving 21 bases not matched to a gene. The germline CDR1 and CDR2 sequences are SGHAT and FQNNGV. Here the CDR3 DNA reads TGTGCCAGCAGCTTAGATCGCCTAGCGGGAGCTACTAGCCGTGGGTCTAATGAGCAGTTCATC. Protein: CASSLDRLAGATSRGSNEQFI.